This TCR beta chain comes out of a study of neurological immune-mediated disorders. TCRdb itself ran the 5' RACE reads through MiXCR, one entry per CDR3 protein. The sample includes fewer than 65,000 distinct CDR3 sequences, approximately 4% of them seen just once. The CDR3 sequence is 13 residues long. V gave up 2 bases and J gave up 4 bases, with 8 bases separating them. CDR1 is SGHVS and CDR2 is FNYEAQ in the germline V gene. The sequence was collected from a man aged 45-60 years with multiple sclerosis. V usage is TRBV7-6 and J usage is TRBJ2-5; D uncertain. The sample was PBMCs. The CDR3 is CASSLLSAETQYF. The DNA of the CDR3 is TGTGCCAGCAGCTTATTAAGTGCAGAGACCCAGTACTTC.